The TCR beta chain under discussion was sequenced for a study of T cells after yellow fever vaccination. Overall study: SMART-Seq v4 Ultra Low Input served to prepare low-cell-number fractions.

In germline, CDR1 is KGHDR, CDR2 SFDVKD. The CDR3 spans 14 residues. Unmatched junction bases numbered 2, after V lost 0 bases and J lost 7 bases. TCRdb re-analysed the 5' RACE reads in MiXCR, keeping a single row per CDR3 protein. The sample has a few hundred thousand distinct CDR3 sequences, under 15% seen once; the top ten hold roughly 3%. The TCR sequence derives from a man between 18 and 29 years old who received the YFV17D yellow fever vaccine. This chain uses TRBV24-1 with TRBJ1-5; 7 nucleotides agree with TRBD1. Material: CD4+ T cells sorted from PBMCs, obtained 15 days after the yellow fever booster vaccination. The CDR3 bases are TGTGCCACCAGTGATTTGAGGGACAGCCAGCCCCAGCATTTT. Amino acids: CATSDLRDSQPQHF.